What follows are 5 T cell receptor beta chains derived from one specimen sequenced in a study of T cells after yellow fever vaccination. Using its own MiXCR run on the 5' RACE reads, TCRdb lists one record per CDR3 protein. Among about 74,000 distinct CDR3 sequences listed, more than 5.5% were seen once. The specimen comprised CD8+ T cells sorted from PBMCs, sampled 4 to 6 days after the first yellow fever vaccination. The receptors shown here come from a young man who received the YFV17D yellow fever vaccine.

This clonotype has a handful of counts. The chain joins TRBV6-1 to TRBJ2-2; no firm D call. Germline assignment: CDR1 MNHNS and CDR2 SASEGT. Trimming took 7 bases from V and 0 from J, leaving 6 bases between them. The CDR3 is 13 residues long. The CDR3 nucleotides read TGTGCCAGCAAGCCCACGAACACCGGGGAGCTGTTTTTT. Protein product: CASKPTNTGELFF.

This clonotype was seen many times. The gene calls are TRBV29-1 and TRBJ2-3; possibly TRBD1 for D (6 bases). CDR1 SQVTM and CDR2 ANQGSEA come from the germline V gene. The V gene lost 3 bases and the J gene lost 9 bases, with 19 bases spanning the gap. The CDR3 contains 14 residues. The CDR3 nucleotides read TGCAGCGTTGACCCGGACAGCTCTCAGGGGACGCAGTATTTT. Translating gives CSVDPDSSQGTQYF.

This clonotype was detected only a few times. The CDR3 region has the DNA TGTGCCAGCAGTTACTCGATGGGGACTCCTGCCTACGAGCAGTACGTC. It translates to CASSYSMGTPAYEQYV. The chain joins TRBV6-5 to TRBJ2-7; a possible D gene is TRBD2 (6 bases). V lost 0 bases, J lost 2 bases, and 14 bases lay in between. Germline V lookup: CDR1 MNHEY, CDR2 SVGAGI. The CDR3 is 16 amino acids.

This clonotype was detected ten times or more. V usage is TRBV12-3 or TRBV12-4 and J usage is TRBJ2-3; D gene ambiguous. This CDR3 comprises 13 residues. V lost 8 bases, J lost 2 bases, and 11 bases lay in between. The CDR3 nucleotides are TGTGCCAGCCGCGGATATTTCACAGATACGCAGTATTTT. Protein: CASRGYFTDTQYF.

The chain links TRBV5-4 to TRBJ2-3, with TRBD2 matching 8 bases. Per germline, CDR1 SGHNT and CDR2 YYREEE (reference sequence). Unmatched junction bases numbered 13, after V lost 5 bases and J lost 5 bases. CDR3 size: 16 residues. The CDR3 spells CASRQSGGAGLDTQYF. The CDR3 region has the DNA TGTGCCAGCAGACAATCGGGGGGGGCAGGGTTAGATACGCAGTATTTT.